These 3 T cell receptor beta chains came from one sample sequenced in a study of post-analysis software for immune sequencing data. These TCRs are of unknown antigen specificity. Study conclusions and caveats: TRBV5-6, TRBV5-1 and TRBV20-1 were among 4 or 5 TRBV segments more frequent in patients than controls.

cDNA libraries for TCR beta contained unique molecular identifiers. TCRdb re-derived calls from the PCR reads in MiXCR, one entry per CDR3 protein. This sample carries roughly 400,000 distinct CDR3 sequences, about 39% of them seen once, and the ten largest clones take 6% to 9%. Sequencing input: blood. The receptors stem from a girl aged 2-9 years with multiple sclerosis.

The chain is built from TRBV7-9 and TRBJ2-5; TRBD2 agrees at 7 bases. Looked up from germline, CDR1 is SEHNR and CDR2 is FQNEAQ (reference sequence). The CDR3 spans 17 residues. V gave up 1 base and J gave up 2 bases; unmatched junction bases: 10. The CDR3 loop is CASSLEGIAGPQETQYF. In DNA, the CDR3 is TGTGCCAGCAGCTTAGAAGGGATAGCGGGTCCACAAGAGACCCAGTACTTC.

The chain uses TRBV6-6 and TRBJ2-5, with D tentatively TRBD1 or TRBD2 (6 bases each). The last part of the DNA fits TRBJ2-7 better; the J call may be wrong. The CDR3 contains 15 residues. Germline loops: CDR1 MNHNY, CDR2 SVGAGI (reference sequence). The CDR3 coding sequence is TGTGCCAGCGGCCCCGGGGGCAGGGGAATTTACGAGCAGTACTTC. It encodes CASGPGGRGIYEQYF.

DNA for the CDR3: TGTGCCAGCAAGGCAGGGTCCTTTAATCAGCCCCAGCATTTT. This sequence encodes CASKAGSFNQPQHF. This rearrangement joins TRBV2 to TRBJ1-5; perhaps TRBD1 as D (5 bases). The CDR3 is made up of 14 amino acids. Trimming removed 7 bases from V and 4 bases from J, with 14 bases in between. CDR1 and CDR2 (germline): SNHLY, FYNNEI.